This record covers a single TCR beta chain. The data derive from a study of PD-L1 blockade in urothelial cancer. Only in-frame clones appear in the TCRdb table, and some are missing; sequencing was by immunoSEQ multiplex PCR. The sample contains approximately 65,000 clones, 85% to 90% of which appear only once. The specimen was PBMCs, collected around atezolizumab (anti-PD-L1) treatment. This sequence was found in a man aged 60 to 75 with urothelial cancer.

The DNA for the CDR3 is TGTGCCAGCAGCTTAGCGGCTAGCGGGGGGTCCTCCTACGAGCAGTACTTC. Translating it yields CASSLAASGGSSYEQYF. V is TRBV7-2 and J is TRBJ2-7, with 11 bases that match TRBD2. From germline, CDR1 is SGHTA and CDR2 FQGNSA. This CDR3 spans 17 amino acids. Trimming cost V 0 bases and J 0 bases; bases outside gene matches: 4.